Sequencing of this T cell receptor beta chain was carried out in a study of T cells in Graves' hyperthyroidism and ophthalmopathy. Whole-study findings and limits: A model using 13 V-J features told ophthalmopathy apart from stable hyperthyroidism. The model foresaw ophthalmopathy a median roughly 6 months prior to onset.

CDR3 length equals 13 residues. V was trimmed by 4 bases and J by 0 bases, leaving 6 bases between them. Amplification of TCR beta CDR3 regions was performed using RNA transcripts as template. HTBI primers drove first-round RT-PCR of the TCR CDR3. MiXCR was run by TCRdb on the multiplex PCR reads, yielding one entry per CDR3 protein. Of 250,000 to 400,000 distinct CDR3 sequences detected, roughly 13% appear once; the ten largest clones hold 34%. Reasons for excluding patients were uncontrolled infection, other autoimmune disease, pregnancy or lactation. This clonotype was found many times. The antigen is undetermined.

The V call is TRBV12-3 or TRBV12-4, the J call TRBJ1-1; D uncertain. The clonotype was recovered from a middle-aged woman with Graves' ophthalmopathy. Sequencing was done on a sample of blood. Written as DNA, the CDR3 is TGTGCCAGCAGTTCCCCATTGAACACTGAAGCTTTCTTT. Its protein is CASSSPLNTEAFF.